The sequence of this T cell receptor beta chain was determined in a study of blood T cell repertoires in COVID-19. This clone occurred many times. Trimming pared 6 bases from V and 0 bases from J, leaving 9 bases between. The CDR3 spans 14 residues. Germline V gives CDR1 LGHNA, CDR2 YSLEER. Original data processing: Nucleated cell number was recorded as an estimate derived from reference gene primer amplification. The protocol was immunoSEQ multiplex PCR, while the TCRdb copy is restricted to in-frame clones and leaves out a portion. V and J calls and clone size are as listed in that table; D and trimming were resolved from the DNA. Of approximately 190,000 clones listed, around 84% are singletons.

The receptor was isolated from a man aged 25-45 years with active or convalescent COVID-19. Sequencing was performed on peripheral blood. V and J are TRBV4-3 and TRBJ1-3, with D maybe TRBD1 (5 bases). CDR3 protein: CASSMTVSGNTIYF. CDR3 nucleotides: TGCGCCAGCAGTATGACAGTCTCTGGAAACACCATATATTTT.